Shown below are 16 T cell receptor beta chains from a single sample sequenced in a study of T cell changes during pregnancy in multiple sclerosis (dated by TCRdb to the late 2010s). The receptor library was made with the immunoSEQ multiplex PCR assay. Drawn from immuneACCESS, this table holds only the in-frame rearrangements with V and J called that TCRdb kept. Clones are partly lost; checked studies trace under half to an unresolved V gene and leave the rest unexplained. Across this sample there are 65,000 to 85,000 clones, with 75% to 90% seen only once. The ten top clones hold 8% to 9.5% of the sample. The input for sequencing was peripheral blood, taken after pregnancy. All receptors derive from a female donor in good health, enrolled as a control in a pregnancy study.

The V gene is TRBV7-9, the J gene TRBJ2-3; D is possibly TRBD2 (5 bases). The CDR3 totals 19 residues. Trimming removed 5 bases at V and 2 bases at J, with 26 bases between. The germline V gene encodes CDR1 SEHNR and CDR2 FQNEAQ (reference sequence). CDR3 in amino acids: CASSPLDQAHWGDTDTQYF. CDR3 nucleotides: TGTGCCAGCAGCCCGCTGGATCAAGCTCATTGGGGAGACACAGATACGCAGTATTTT.

The V gene is TRBV7-2, the J gene TRBJ2-3; TRBD2 agrees at 9 bases. Germline CDR1 is SGHTA and CDR2 is FQGNSA. The CDR3 runs 16 residues. Trimming at V came to 6 bases and at J to 2 bases, leaving 9 bases not matched to a gene. CDR3 bases: TGTGCCAGCAGTTTTCTAGCGGGACCAATCACAGATACGCAGTATTTT. Translation gives CASSFLAGPITDTQYF.

This clone appeared once. The chain has TRBV6-1 and TRBJ1-2; 11 nucleotides line up with TRBD1. This CDR3 has 13 residues. CDR1 and CDR2 (germline): MNHNS, SASEGT. V trimming: 7 bases; J trimming: 7 bases; junction bases outside the gene matches: 5. As DNA, the CDR3 is TGTGCCAGCACGGGACAGGGGGTGGGTGGCTACACCTTC. Residues: CASTGQGVGGYTF.

The rearrangement uses TRBV7-8 and TRBJ1-1; no clear D gene. V was clipped by 2 bases and J by 4 bases, with 11 bases between them. This CDR3 is built from 14 residues. CDR1 is SGHVS and CDR2 is FQNEAQ in the germline V gene. CDR3 DNA sequence: TGTGCCAGCAGCTTAATCAAGGGAGGCACTGAAGCTTTCTTT. Amino acid sequence: CASSLIKGGTEAFF.

The V and J genes are TRBV27 and TRBJ2-1; no clear D gene. V dropped 6 bases and J dropped 0 bases, with 12 bases sitting between them. The germline V gene encodes CDR1 MNHEY and CDR2 SMNVEV (reference sequence). The CDR3 is 15 amino acids. Here the CDR3 reads CASRRPQASYNEQFF. CDR3 nucleotide sequence: TGTGCCAGCAGAAGACCCCAGGCCTCCTACAATGAGCAGTTCTTC.

This sequence joins TRBV10-2 and TRBJ2-7; D uncertain. Germline-derived CDR1 and CDR2 are WSHSY and SAAADI. V was trimmed by 2 bases and J by 2 bases, leaving 13 bases between them. The CDR3 has 15 amino acids. The CDR3 protein is CASSEISTKTYEQYF. CDR3 sequence (DNA): TGCGCCAGCAGTGAGATTAGCACCAAAACCTACGAGCAGTACTTC.

The chain employs TRBV10-3 and TRBJ2-7, with D possibly TRBD2 on 6 matching bases. With 4 bases removed from V and 4 bases from J, the gap between germline ends came to 14 bases. Germline V gene sequence: CDR1 ENHRY, CDR2 SYGVKD. CDR3 length equals 14 residues. The CDR3 DNA is TGTGCCATCAGTGTAACAGCCGGGGGATACGAGCAGTACTTC. Its translation: CAISVTAGGYEQYF.

The chain uses TRBV5-4 and TRBJ2-7; TRBD1 matches 9 bases. V shed 4 bases, J shed 2 bases, and the junction held 4 bases outside the gene matches. Germline CDR1 is SGHNT and CDR2 is YYREEE (reference sequence). The CDR3 runs 14 residues. CDR3 in DNA: TGTGCCAGCAGCGGTGGGACAGGGACCTACGAGCAGTACTTC. As protein: CASSGGTGTYEQYF.

The chain joins TRBV27 to TRBJ2-1; 9 bases align to TRBD2. CDR1 is MNHEY and CDR2 is SMNVEV in the germline V gene (reference sequence). The trim removed 3 bases at V and 7 bases at J, leaving 7 bases unmatched. The CDR3 has 15 residues. CDR3 sequence reads: CASSFWREGGNEQFF. The CDR3 DNA reads TGTGCCAGCAGTTTCTGGCGGGAGGGCGGAAATGAGCAGTTCTTC.

The rearrangement uses TRBV13 and TRBJ2-2, with 7 nucleotides matching TRBD2. With 7 bases clipped from V and 3 bases from J, the junction kept 8 bases outside the gene matches. Germline lookup yields CDR1 PRHDT and CDR2 FYEKMQ (reference sequence). CDR3 size: 15 residues. This CDR3 reads CASTKLGRDTGELFF. CDR3 in DNA: TGTGCCAGCACCAAACTAGGGAGGGACACCGGGGAGCTGTTTTTT. Supplemented by reference TRBV13 and TRBJ2-2, the full variable domain reads AAGVIQSPRHLIKEKRETATLKCYPIPRHDTVYWYQQGPGQDPQFLISFYEKMQSDKGSIPDRFSAQQFSDYHSELNMSSLELGDSALYFCASTKLGRDTGELFFGEGSRLTVL.

The chain carries TRBV6-4 and TRBJ2-5, with D possibly matching TRBD2 (6 bases). This CDR3 contains 15 residues. Germline assignment: CDR1 MRHNA and CDR2 SNTAGT. The V gene lost 4 bases and the J gene lost 7 bases, with 19 bases spanning the gap. CDR3 region: CASSVKAGMEGTQYF. CDR3 coding DNA: TGTGCCAGCAGTGTTAAGGCAGGGATGGAGGGGACCCAGTACTTC.

This clone appeared a single time. The chain recombines TRBV13 with TRBJ2-7; weak D call: TRBD2 (5 bases). Trimming stripped 3 bases from V and 2 bases from J, with 11 bases between. This CDR3 has 14 residues. Germline CDR1 is PRHDT and CDR2 is FYEKMQ (reference sequence). The CDR3 DNA reads as TGTGCCAGCAGCTTGGAAGGGAGTACCTACGAGCAGTACTTC. Protein product: CASSLEGSTYEQYF. Drawing the rest from reference TRBV13 and TRBJ2-7, the complete variable domain is AAGVIQSPRHLIKEKRETATLKCYPIPRHDTVYWYQQGPGQDPQFLISFYEKMQSDKGSIPDRFSAQQFSDYHSELNMSSLELGDSALYFCASSLEGSTYEQYFGPGTRLTVT.

The chain combines TRBV30 with TRBJ1-5; D remains ambiguous. V gave up 3 bases and J gave up 7 bases, with 13 bases separating them. This CDR3 is 13 amino acids long. The germline gives CDR1 GTSNPN, CDR2 SVGIG (reference sequence). The CDR3 is CAWRPPAGQPQHF. The CDR3, as DNA: TGTGCCTGGAGGCCCCCCGCGGGCCAGCCCCAGCATTTT.

This clone came up once. V is TRBV7-2 and J is TRBJ2-7; 8 positions agree with TRBD2. This CDR3 is 15 amino acids long. J was trimmed by 3 bases and V by 6 bases; bases with no gene match: 10. Germline V gene lookup returns CDR1 SGHTA and CDR2 FQGNSA. The CDR3 spells CASSPPGGRSYEQYF. CDR3 DNA sequence: TGTGCCAGCAGTCCGCCGGGAGGGAGAAGCTACGAGCAGTACTTC.

The chain carries TRBV29-1 and TRBJ1-2; unclear D gene. There are 14 residues in the CDR3. V was cut by 0 bases and J by 4 bases, with 12 bases left in between. Germline V gene sequence: CDR1 SQVTM, CDR2 ANQGSEA. As DNA, the CDR3 is TGCAGCGTTGAAGATATACAGTTCGCCTATGGCTACACCTTC. Translation: CSVEDIQFAYGYTF.

The count of this clone is one. The CDR3 loop is CATSREAGGLHDTQYF. CDR3 bases: TGTGCCACCAGCAGAGAAGCGGGGGGGCTCCACGATACGCAGTATTTT. This chain connects TRBV15 to TRBJ2-3, with TRBD2 identical over 10 bases. After removal of 0 bases from V and 6 bases from J, the junction contained 6 bases not matched to a gene. Germline values: CDR1 LNHNV, CDR2 YYDKDF (reference sequence). The CDR3 has 16 residues.